A selection of T cell receptor beta chains follows, all from one sample in a study of T cell responses to AZD1222 COVID-19 vaccine. Only in-frame clones appear in the TCRdb table, and some are missing; sequencing was by immunoSEQ multiplex PCR. The sample lists 100,000 to 150,000 clones, 86% seen once, with approximately 20% in the top ten. The specimen was peripheral blood, collected on day 0 of AZD1222 vaccination. The receptors were sampled from an adult in good health. The CDR3 runs from the conserved cysteine through the conserved F or W. The D gene is left open where the match is weak. Where a row states a size, it is once, few, many or the class of an expanded clone; other rows omit it.

size	D	V	J	CDR3	DNA
-	-	TRBV7-2	TRBJ1-3	CASSLVGGGGNTIYF	TGTGCCAGCAGCTTAGTTGGGGGGGGAGGAAACACCATATATTTT
-	-	TRBV11-2	TRBJ2-1	CASRRSYNEQFF	TGTGCCAGCAGACGTTCCTACAATGAGCAGTTCTTC
-	-	TRBV5-5	TRBJ2-5	CASSLFVSETQYF	TGTGCCAGCAGCTTGTTTGTCTCAGAGACCCAGTACTTC
-	-	TRBV11-2	TRBJ1-3	CASSSDPGSGNTIYF	TGTGCCAGCAGCTCGGACCCTGGCTCTGGAAACACCATATATTTT
-	-	TRBV13	TRBJ1-4	CASSLGPSLTNEKLFF	TGTGCCAGCAGCTTAGGCCCCAGTTTGACTAATGAAAAACTGTTTTTT
-	-	TRBV12-3/TRBV12-4	TRBJ2-7	CASSPAYEQYF	TGTGCCAGCAGTCCAGCCTACGAGCAGTACTTC
-	-	TRBV6-1	TRBJ1-2	CASSELAGRGGQGYTF	TGTGCCAGCAGTGAACTGGCAGGGAGGGGCGGGCAGGGCTACACCTTC
-	-	TRBV10-3	TRBJ1-1	CAIRRGAKGTEAFF	TGTGCCATCAGGCGCGGGGCCAAGGGCACTGAAGCTTTCTTT
-	-	TRBV12-3/TRBV12-4	TRBJ1-5	CASSLIEGQPQHF	TGTGCCAGCAGTTTGATTGAGGGACAGCCCCAGCATTTT
-	-	TRBV9	TRBJ1-2	CASSPRGRAGYTF	TGTGCCAGCAGCCCCCGGGGGCGGGCGGGCTACACCTTC
-	-	TRBV4-3	TRBJ1-1	CASSQVPGPLNTEAFF	TGCGCCAGCAGCCAAGTTCCGGGACCGCTGAACACTGAAGCTTTCTTT
-	-	TRBV6-2/TRBV6-3	TRBJ1-5	CASSYPGRSNQPQHF	TGTGCCAGCAGTTACCCCGGAAGGAGCAATCAGCCCCAGCATTTT
-	-	TRBV28	TRBJ1-3	CASSLLPGTGNTIYF	TGTGCCAGCAGTTTATTGCCGGGAACGGGTAACACCATATATTTT
-	TRBD1	TRBV30	TRBJ1-5	CAWGTGTDQPQHF	TGTGCCTGGGGGACAGGGACGGACCAGCCCCAGCATTTT
few	TRBD1	TRBV3-1/TRBV3-2	TRBJ1-2	CASSPGQGPSYGYTF	TGTGCCAGCAGCCCCGGACAGGGGCCGAGCTATGGCTACACCTTC
-	-	TRBV5-1	TRBJ1-5	CASSLDSPNQPQHF	TGCGCCAGCAGCTTGGACAGCCCAAATCAGCCCCAGCATTTT
-	-	TRBV7-3	TRBJ2-7	CASSLGQGRYEQYF	TGTGCCAGCAGCTTAGGGCAGGGCCGCTACGAGCAGTACTTC
once	-	TRBV6-6	TRBJ2-7	CASRVKGAYEQYF	TGTGCCAGCAGAGTAAAGGGGGCCTACGAGCAGTACTTC
-	-	TRBV6-2/TRBV6-3	TRBJ1-1	CASSRRASTEAFF	TGTGCCAGCAGTAGGAGGGCAAGCACTGAAGCTTTCTTT
once	-	TRBV6-1	TRBJ1-6	CASSERAGIYNSPLHF	TGTGCCAGCAGTGAAAGGGCAGGGATTTATAATTCACCCCTCCACTTT
few	TRBD2	TRBV6-5	TRBJ2-7	CASNRGGSYEQYF	TGTGCCAGCAACCGGGGGGGGTCCTACGAGCAGTACTTC
-	TRBD1	TRBV3-1/TRBV3-2	TRBJ1-2	CASSQGPGQGSGYTF	TGTGCCAGCAGCCAGGGACCGGGACAGGGGTCTGGCTACACCTTC
-	-	TRBV3-1/TRBV3-2	TRBJ2-3	CASRITDTQYF	TGTGCCAGCAGGATCACAGATACGCAGTATTTT
-	-	TRBV21-1	TRBJ2-5	CASSKVGGAGETQYF	TGTGCCAGCAGCAAAGTTGGGGGCGCGGGGGAGACCCAGTACTTC